The 8 T cell receptor beta chains listed next were all sequenced from one sample in a study of T-cell reconstitution after alpha-beta-depleted transplantation in children. Unique molecular identifiers were used to barcode this TCRbeta library. Each CDR3 protein gets one entry after TCRdb re-called the PCR reads with MiXCR. The table has fewer than 550,000 distinct CDR3 sequences, around 10% seen once. The sample in question was PBMCs, mostly from graft donor cells, obtained 180 days after TCRalphabeta/CD19-depleted stem cell transplant. These TCRs come from a female patient between 2 and 15 years old who had a stem cell transplant for aplastic anemia, so the T cells may come from the graft donor.

The sample holds a few counts of this clonotype. The CDR3 DNA follows: TGTGCCAGCAGTTACTCGCCCGAACAGGACTACGAGCAGTACTTC. Protein sequence: CASSYSPEQDYEQYF. The chain is built from TRBV6-5 and TRBJ2-7, with D tentatively TRBD1 (5 bases). V was cut by 0 bases and J by 3 bases, with 12 bases left in between. The CDR3 has 15 amino acids. Germline V CDR1 and CDR2: MNHEY, SVGAGI.

In this sample, this clonotype turned up a few times. The chain carries TRBV7-6 and TRBJ2-7; 11 nucleotides align to TRBD2. This CDR3 spans 16 amino acids. V lost 5 bases and J lost 2; bases outside the gene matches: 8. The germline CDR1 and CDR2 sequences are SGHVS and FNYEAQ. CDR3 coding DNA: TGTGCCAGCAGCCCGCTCGGGACTAGCGGTACCTACGAGCAGTACTTC. Translated: CASSPLGTSGTYEQYF.

This chain joins TRBV24-1 and TRBJ2-2, with D perhaps matching TRBD1 (6 bases). The CDR3 runs 20 residues. The germline V and J ends were trimmed by 0 bases and 1 base, with 20 bases remaining between them. Germline CDR1 reads KGHDR; CDR2 reads SFDVKD. CDR3 residues: CATSDLSVRGQSLNTGELFF. The CDR3 DNA sequence: TGTGCCACCAGTGATTTGAGCGTTAGGGGACAATCCTTGAACACCGGGGAGCTGTTTTTT.

The genes are TRBV29-1 and TRBJ1-2, with 12 positions matching TRBD1. V trimming: 7 bases; J trimming: 8 bases; junction bases outside the gene matches: 11. The CDR3 length is 14 residues. Germline V gives CDR1 SQVTM, CDR2 ANQGSEA. The CDR3 loop is CSARPGTGGKGYTF. CDR3 bases: TGCAGCGCCAGACCCGGGACAGGGGGCAAAGGCTACACCTTC.

This clonotype appeared a few times. J is TRBJ2-2 and V is TRBV9, with D unresolved. Germline V gives CDR1 SGDLS, CDR2 YYNGEE. This CDR3 comprises 13 residues. V was clipped by 0 bases and J by 6 bases, with 6 bases between them. The CDR3 bases are TGTGCCAGCAGCGTAGACGGCCCCGGGGAGCTGTTTTTT. This sequence encodes CASSVDGPGELFF.

This clonotype was seen ten or more times. V is TRBV20-1 and J is TRBJ1-1; 7 nucleotides agree with TRBD1. Germline-derived CDR1 and CDR2 are DFQATT and SNEGSKA (reference sequence). This CDR3 has 13 residues. V was pared by 3 bases and J by 1 base, with 2 bases of the junction left unmatched. In DNA form, the CDR3 reads TGCAGTGCTAGGGCAGGGGGGAACACTGAAGCTTTCTTT. This codes for CSARAGGNTEAFF.

This clonotype was observed a few times. The chain couples TRBV4-2 to TRBJ2-7; no clear D. CDR3 length equals 14 residues. Per germline, CDR1 LGHNA and CDR2 YNFKEQ. Between the trimmed V and J ends, which lost 4 bases and 2 bases, there was a span of 12 bases. The CDR3 DNA reads TGTGCCAGCAGCCCGGGCCTCCTCACCTACGAGCAGTACTTC. Its translation: CASSPGLLTYEQYF.

There are a few counts of this clonotype. The CDR3 protein is CASSRGTAPYEQYV. The DNA of the CDR3 is TGTGCCAGCTCACGGGGGACTGCCCCCTACGAGCAGTACGTC. This chain links TRBV18 with TRBJ2-7; weak D call: TRBD2 (6 bases). Trimming removed 4 bases at V and 2 bases at J, with 12 bases between. The CDR3 sequence is 14 residues long. The germline V gene encodes CDR1 KGHSH and CDR2 LQKENI.